This paragraph covers one T cell receptor beta chain sequence. The antigen is not known. The data originate from a study of cytomegalovirus exposure and HLA in healthy donors. For the study at large: A prior study identified 117 million unique TCR beta sequences from 150 million to 200 million T cells. Out of around 360 genotyped donors, about 76% belonged to the Caucasian-associated ancestry cluster. Study-wide points: A missense DCLRE1C variant was associated with V- and J-gene trimming of TCR beta chains in a later analysis, and an independent cohort replicated the association.

PCR employed 60 Vbeta and 13 Jbeta primers. Sequencing was performed with immunoSEQ multiplex PCR; in TCRdb, only in-frame clones are kept and a portion is missing. The data hold 200,000 to 250,000 clones, with about 80% observed a single time. Nominally healthy donors provided the samples, though records likely missed some immune exposures. From germline, CDR1 is SGHNT and CDR2 YYREEE (reference sequence). The CDR3 spans 15 residues. The V end lost 0 bases, the J end lost 7 bases, and 16 bases lay between the germline ends. The clonotype comes from a girl between 10 and 17 years old in good health and CMV-seronegative. Sequencing was performed on PBMCs. The chain combines TRBV5-4 with TRBJ1-2, with D possibly being TRBD1 (6 bases). This chain's CDR3 is CASSLGHYSRGGYTF. CDR3 nucleotides: TGTGCCAGCAGCTTGGGGCATTACTCCAGGGGTGGCTACACCTTC.